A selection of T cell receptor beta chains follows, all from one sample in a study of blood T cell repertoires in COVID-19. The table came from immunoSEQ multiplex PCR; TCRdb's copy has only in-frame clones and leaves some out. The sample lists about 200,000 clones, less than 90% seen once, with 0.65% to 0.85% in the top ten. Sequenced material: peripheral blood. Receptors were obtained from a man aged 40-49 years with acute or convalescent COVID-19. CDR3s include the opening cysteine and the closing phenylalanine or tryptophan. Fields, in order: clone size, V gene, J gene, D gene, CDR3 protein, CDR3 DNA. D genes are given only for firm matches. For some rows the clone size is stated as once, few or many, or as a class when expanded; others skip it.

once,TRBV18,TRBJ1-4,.,CASSAYSGEKLFF,TGTGCCAGCTCAGCCTACAGTGGCGAAAAACTGTTTTTT
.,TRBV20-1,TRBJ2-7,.,CSASGIYEQYF,TGCAGTGCATCAGGGATCTACGAGCAGTACTTC
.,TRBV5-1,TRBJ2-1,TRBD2,CASSNYGLAVREQFF,TGCGCCAGCAGCAACTATGGACTAGCGGTCCGGGAGCAGTTCTTC
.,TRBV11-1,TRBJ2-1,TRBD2,CASSTGTTHEQFF,TGTGCCAGCAGCACCGGGACTACACATGAGCAGTTCTTC
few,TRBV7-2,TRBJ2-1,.,CASSPGWAQFYEQFF,TGTGCCAGCAGCCCGGGATGGGCCCAGTTCTATGAGCAGTTCTTC
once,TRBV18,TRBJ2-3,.,CASSQQDPSTDTQYF,TGTGCCAGCTCCCAACAGGACCCTAGCACAGATACGCAGTATTTT
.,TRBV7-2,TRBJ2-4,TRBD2,CASSFPAGGGGKNIQYF,TGTGCCAGCAGCTTCCCAGCGGGAGGGGGGGGCAAAAACATTCAGTACTTC
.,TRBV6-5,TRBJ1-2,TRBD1,CASRKGTANNYGYTF,TGTGCCAGTCGGAAAGGGACAGCCAATAACTATGGCTACACCTTC
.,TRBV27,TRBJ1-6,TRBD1,CASSFGQGNSPLHF,TGTGCCAGCAGTTTTGGACAGGGGAATTCACCCCTCCACTTT
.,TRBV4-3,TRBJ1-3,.,CASSQDRGGATGNTIYF,TGCGCCAGCAGCCAAGATAGGGGGGGCGCAACTGGAAACACCATATATTTT
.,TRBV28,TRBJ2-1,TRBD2,CASSLLAGANYNEQFF,TGTGCCAGCAGTTTACTAGCGGGAGCGAATTACAATGAGCAGTTCTTC
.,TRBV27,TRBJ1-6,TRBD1,CASSLFSGQGNSPLHF,TGTGCCAGCAGTTTATTCTCGGGACAGGGGAATTCACCCCTCCACTTT
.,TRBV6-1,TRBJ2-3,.,CASSVGRGAPSTDTQYF,TGTGCCAGCAGTGTAGGCCGCGGGGCCCCTAGCACAGATACGCAGTATTTT
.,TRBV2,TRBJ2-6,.,CASSQASGANVLTF,TGTGCCAGCAGCCAAGCCTCTGGGGCCAACGTCCTGACTTTC
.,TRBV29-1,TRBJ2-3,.,CSVETGETDTQYF,TGCAGCGTTGAAACCGGGGAAACAGATACGCAGTATTTT
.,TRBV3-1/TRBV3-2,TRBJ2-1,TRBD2,CASSQDRGLAGLNEQFF,TGTGCCAGCAGCCAAGATCGGGGACTAGCGGGGCTCAATGAGCAGTTCTTC
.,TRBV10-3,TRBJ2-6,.,CAISEQENLSGANVLTF,TGTGCCATCAGTGAACAGGAAAATTTGTCTGGGGCCAACGTCCTGACTTTC
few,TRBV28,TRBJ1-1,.,CASSFGAENTEAFF,TGTGCCAGCAGTTTTGGGGCGGAGAACACTGAAGCTTTCTTT
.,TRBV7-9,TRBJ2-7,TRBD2,CASSGLAPEQYF,TGTGCCAGCAGCGGACTAGCACCCGAGCAGTACTTC
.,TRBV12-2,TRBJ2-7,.,CASRSTALHEQYF,TGTGCAAGTCGCTCCACAGCACTCCACGAGCAGTACTTC
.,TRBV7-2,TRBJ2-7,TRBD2,CASSLLPGLAGGAPYEQYF,TGTGCCAGCAGCTTACTTCCGGGACTAGCGGGAGGGGCCCCCTACGAGCAGTACTTC
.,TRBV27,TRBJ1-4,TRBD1,CASSQDRANEKLFF,TGTGCCAGCAGTCAGGACAGGGCTAATGAAAAACTGTTTTTT
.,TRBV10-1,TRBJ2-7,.,CASRTRSYEQYF,TGCGCCAGCAGGACACGCTCCTACGAGCAGTACTTC
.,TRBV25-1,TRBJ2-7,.,CASSRWSSEQYF,TGTGCCAGCAGTAGGTGGAGTAGCGAGCAGTACTTC
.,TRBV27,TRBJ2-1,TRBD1,CASSSIPSRTGKNEQFF,TGTGCCAGCAGTTCGATACCCTCTAGGACAGGGAAGAATGAGCAGTTCTTC
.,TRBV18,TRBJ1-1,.,CASRNTEAFF,TGTGCCAGCCGGAACACTGAAGCTTTCTTT
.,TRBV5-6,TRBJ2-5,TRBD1,CASSPTGAEETQYF,TGTGCCAGCAGTCCGACAGGGGCGGAAGAGACCCAGTACTTC
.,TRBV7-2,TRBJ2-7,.,CASSFQQGYEQYF,TGTGCCAGCAGCTTCCAGCAGGGCTACGAGCAGTACTTC
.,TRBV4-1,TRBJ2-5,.,CASSQERTLGETQYF,TGCGCCAGCAGCCAAGAAAGGACTCTCGGGGAGACCCAGTACTTC
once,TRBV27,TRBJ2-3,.,CASSFGGASTDTQYF,TGTGCCAGCAGCTTCGGAGGGGCGAGCACAGATACGCAGTATTTT
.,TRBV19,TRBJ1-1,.,CASSLGSLTEAFF,TGTGCCAGTAGTTTGGGCAGTCTCACTGAAGCTTTCTTT
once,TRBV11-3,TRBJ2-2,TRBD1,CASSLDSPGTGGTGELFF,TGTGCCAGCAGCTTAGACTCCCCCGGGACAGGGGGCACCGGGGAGCTGTTTTTT
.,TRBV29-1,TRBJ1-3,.,CSVVQGISGNTIYF,TGCAGCGTTGTGCAGGGGATCTCTGGAAACACCATATATTTT
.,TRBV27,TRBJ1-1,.,CASSLDGSRGTEAFF,TGTGCCAGCAGTTTGGATGGGAGTCGCGGCACTGAAGCTTTCTTT
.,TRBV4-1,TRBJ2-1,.,CASSQESRRSGDEQFF,TGCGCCAGCAGCCAAGAGAGCCGGCGGAGCGGCGATGAGCAGTTCTTC
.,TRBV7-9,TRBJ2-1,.,CASNFDEQFF,TGTGCCAGCAATTTCGATGAGCAGTTCTTC
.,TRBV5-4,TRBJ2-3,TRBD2,CATTKGAGELTDTQYF,TGTGCCACAACAAAGGGAGCGGGGGAGCTCACAGATACGCAGTATTTT
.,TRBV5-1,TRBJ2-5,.,CASSFRGAEETQYF,TGCGCCAGCAGCTTCCGGGGGGCAGAAGAGACCCAGTACTTC
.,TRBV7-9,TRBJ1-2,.,CASSRSNYGYTF,TGTGCCAGCAGCCGGTCTAACTATGGCTACACCTTC
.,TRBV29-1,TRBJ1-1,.,CSVGSGGGAGAFF,TGCAGCGTTGGTTCCGGAGGCGGGGCCGGTGCTTTCTTT
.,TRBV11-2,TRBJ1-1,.,CASSLEAGLNTEAFF,TGTGCCAGCAGCTTAGAGGCAGGATTGAACACTGAAGCTTTCTTT
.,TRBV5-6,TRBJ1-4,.,CASSLATGTAGEKLFF,TGTGCCAGCAGCTTAGCCACCGGGACTGCGGGTGAAAAACTGTTTTTT
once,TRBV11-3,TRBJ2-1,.,CASSLVATREQFF,TGTGCCAGCAGCTTAGTAGCGACCCGCGAGCAGTTCTTC
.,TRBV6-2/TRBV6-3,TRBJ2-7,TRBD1,CASSYLQGAVSYEQYF,TGTGCCAGCAGTTACCTACAGGGGGCTGTTTCCTACGAGCAGTACTTC
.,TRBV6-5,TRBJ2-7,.,CASSPSPGSYEQYF,TGTGCCAGCAGCCCCTCCCCGGGTTCCTACGAGCAGTACTTC
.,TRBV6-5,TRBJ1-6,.,CASSYDGGEYSPLHF,TGTGCCAGCAGTTACGACGGGGGGGAATATTCACCCCTCCACTTT
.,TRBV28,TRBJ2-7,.,CASSRMELYEQYF,TGTGCCAGCAGTCGTATGGAGCTTTACGAGCAGTACTTC
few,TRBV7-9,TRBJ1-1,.,CASSQGESNTEAFF,TGTGCCAGCAGCCAAGGGGAATCGAACACTGAAGCTTTCTTT
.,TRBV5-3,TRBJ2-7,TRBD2,CARSLGPGGRAYGQYF,TGTGCCAGAAGCTTGGGTCCTGGGGGGAGGGCCTACGGGCAGTACTTC
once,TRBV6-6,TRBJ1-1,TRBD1,CASSLAGGGSTEAFF,TGTGCCAGCAGTTTGGCAGGGGGCGGGAGCACTGAAGCTTTCTTT
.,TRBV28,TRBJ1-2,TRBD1,CASSTWDSSPYGYTF,TGTGCCAGCAGTACCTGGGACAGTTCCCCGTATGGCTACACCTTC
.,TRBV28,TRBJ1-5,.,CASSLPRSNQPQHF,TGTGCCAGCAGTTTACCGCGGAGCAATCAGCCCCAGCATTTT